The T cell receptor (beta chain) described here comes from a study of identical twins. Whole-study results and caveats: Insertions were fewer in abundant cord blood beta clonotypes, whereas memory repertoires showed none of this pattern.

The V gene lost 5 bases and the J gene lost 4 bases, with 14 bases spanning the gap. The V gene's germline CDR1 is LNHNV and CDR2 YYDKDF (reference sequence). The CDR3 totals 14 residues. This clonotype showed up just a few times. The antigen is undetermined. The authors used template switching to add a universal primer site and gave cDNA unique molecular identifiers. One entry per CDR3 protein results from TCRdb running MiXCR on the 5' RACE reads. The sample contains approximately 500,000 distinct CDR3 sequences, roughly 15% of which appear only once. This sample was shared with a second study, whose subject was yellow fever vaccine responses in identical twins.

The receptor was derived from a woman between 18 and 29 years old in good health. The J gene is TRBJ1-2, the V gene TRBV15, with unresolved D. The sample taken for sequencing was CD4+ T cells sorted from blood. The chain's CDR3 is CATSVAQAGYGYTF. The CDR3 nucleotides read TGTGCCACCAGCGTGGCTCAGGCGGGCTATGGCTACACCTTC.